The TCR beta chain described here comes from a study of cytomegalovirus exposure and HLA in healthy donors. CDR1 SGHNT and CDR2 YENEEA come from the germline V gene. The CDR3 spans 17 residues. The V segment lost 1 base and the J segment 6 bases; nucleotides outside the gene matches: 10. Whole-study findings and limits: One later analysis reportedly identified an Asian-associated ancestry cluster that showed fewer N-insertions than the roughly 600-donor mean.

This clone was recorded once. As yet, its antigen is unknown. The primer mix had 60 Vbeta and 13 Jbeta primers. Sequencing used immunoSEQ multiplex PCR; TCRdb keeps in-frame clones, though not all of them. The profile shows tens of thousands of clones, about 70% of them singletons. The chain links TRBV11-3 to TRBJ2-1, with 9 positions matching TRBD2. Sample: PBMCs. This TCR derives from a man aged 25-45 years in good health and CMV-seronegative. The CDR3 coding sequence is TGTGCCAGCAGCTTAGGCTTAGCGGGAGTGGCGCGCAATGAGCAGTTCTTC. Translated, it gives CASSLGLAGVARNEQFF.